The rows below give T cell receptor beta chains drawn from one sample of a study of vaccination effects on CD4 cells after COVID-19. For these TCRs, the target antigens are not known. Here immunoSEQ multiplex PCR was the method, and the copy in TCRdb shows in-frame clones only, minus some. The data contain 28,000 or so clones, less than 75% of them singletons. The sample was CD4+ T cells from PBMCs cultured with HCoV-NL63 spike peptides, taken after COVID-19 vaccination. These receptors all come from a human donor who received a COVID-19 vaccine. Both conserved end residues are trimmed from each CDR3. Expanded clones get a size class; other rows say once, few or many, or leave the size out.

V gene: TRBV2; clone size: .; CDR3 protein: ASSLGRLNTGELF
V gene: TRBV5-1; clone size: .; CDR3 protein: ASSWGQGNSPLH
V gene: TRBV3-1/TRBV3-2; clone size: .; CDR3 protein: ASSQGTWNYGYT
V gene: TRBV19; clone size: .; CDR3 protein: ASSISLRQGPPGQY
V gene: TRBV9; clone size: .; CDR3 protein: ASRERDGTNYGYT
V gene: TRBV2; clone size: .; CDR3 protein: ASTKRGVVGIQY
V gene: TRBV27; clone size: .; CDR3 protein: ASSFSQPSYEQY
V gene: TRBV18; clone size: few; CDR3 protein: ASSPNEGEQY
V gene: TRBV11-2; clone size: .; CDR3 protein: ASSQVRGRLYEQY
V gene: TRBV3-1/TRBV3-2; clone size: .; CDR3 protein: ASRPTLAGGEAGSYNEQF
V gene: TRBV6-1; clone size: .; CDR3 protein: ASSEDGGTFASPLH
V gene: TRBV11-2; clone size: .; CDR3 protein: ASSRGPSSGNTIY
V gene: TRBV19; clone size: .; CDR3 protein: ASSIDMRQVVTNYGYT
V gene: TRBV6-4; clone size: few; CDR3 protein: ASSDSGGQPQH
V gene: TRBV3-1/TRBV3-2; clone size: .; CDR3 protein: ASSQGQGRYGYT
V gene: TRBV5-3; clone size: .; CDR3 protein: ARSLPSDMNTEAF
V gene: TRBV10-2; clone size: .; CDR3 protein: ASRPTGNYEQY
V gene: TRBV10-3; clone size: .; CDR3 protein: AISESSATYNEQF
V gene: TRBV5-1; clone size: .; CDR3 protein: ASSGTSGGASTGELF
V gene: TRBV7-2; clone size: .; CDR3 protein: ASSFDFGNTIY
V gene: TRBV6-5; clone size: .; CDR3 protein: ASGELAGGTDTQY
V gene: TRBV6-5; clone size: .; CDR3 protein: ASKLTSYTQY
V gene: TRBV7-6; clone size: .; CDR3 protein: ASSPQGNSPLH